This T cell receptor (beta chain) emerged from a study of blood T cell repertoires in COVID-19. Only one count was recorded for this clone. Profiled with immunoSEQ multiplex PCR; TCRdb holds only in-frame clones, not every one. The data hold 75,000 to 80,000 clones, with about 87% observed a single time. CDR3 length equals 13 residues. The germline V and J ends were trimmed by 0 bases and 10 bases, with 10 bases remaining between them. Germline assignment: CDR1 LGHNA and CDR2 YNFKEQ. The V call is TRBV4-2, the J call TRBJ2-1; perhaps TRBD1 as D (6 bases). This receptor was obtained from a human donor in a cohort sampled during active COVID-19. The sequenced material came from peripheral blood. CDR3 sequence reads: CASSQEGASEQFF. CDR3 DNA: TGTGCCAGCAGCCAAGAGGGGGCCAGCGAGCAGTTCTTC.